The clone carrying this T cell receptor (beta chain) is deemed medium-sized (0.01 to 0.1%). Its target is not known. The data were taken from a study of T and B cells in COVID-19 patients. Study context: Of over 18 active-infection patients, some 11 were critically ill with mechanical ventilation or extracorporeal membrane oxygenation. Regarding the study as a whole: Blood from mildly ill patients while symptomatic, and early samples from severe cases, were scarce. In COVID-19 patients, T cell receptor beta variable and joining gene use was reportedly strongly skewed. Clonality of TRB repertoires was high in active COVID-19; recovery brought above-healthy diversity and richness.

Blood genomic DNA input for TRB amplification was about 240-500 ng. Germline-derived CDR1 and CDR2 are MNHEY and SMNVEV (reference sequence). The CDR3 contains 15 residues. V was pared by 0 bases and J by 5 bases, with 2 bases of the junction left unmatched. Multiplex PCR with BIOMED2 TRB-A/B primer pools amplified TRB rearrangements. TCRdb reanalysed the multiplex PCR reads using MiXCR and keeps one entry per CDR3 protein. The table lists approximately 13,000 distinct CDR3 sequences, about 28% of them singletons. This chain joins TRBV27 and TRBJ2-2, with TRBD2 matching over 8 bases. This clonotype originated in a human donor who had recovered from COVID-19. The sequencing input was blood. The CDR3 region is CASSLSAGGTGELFF. CDR3 nucleotide sequence: TGTGCCAGCAGTTTATCGGCGGGAGGTACCGGGGAGCTGTTTTTT.